This paragraph covers one TCR beta chain sequence. What it binds is unknown. The sample originates from a study of T cell repertoires in cytomegalovirus infection. Study-level results: It was HLA-C-restricted CMV-specific TCR beta clonotypes that dominated the response ex vivo.

TCRdb passed the reads through MiXCR, listing each CDR3 protein once. The data contain 150,000 to 180,000 distinct CDR3 sequences, around a quarter of them seen just once; the ten biggest clones take up 9.5% to 13%. Per germline, CDR1 MNHNY and CDR2 SVGAGI (reference sequence). The CDR3 covers 20 residues. J gave up 2 bases and V 0 bases, and 11 bases lay outside the gene matches. Sequencing was done on a sample of PBMCs. V usage is TRBV6-6 and J usage is TRBJ2-3; TRBD2 matches 13 bases. The clonotype originates from a human donor in good health (CMV status not recorded). Some clones in this sample may be carry-over from other donors' samples. CDR3: CASSYSTGLAGAYSTDTQYF. The CDR3 DNA follows: TGTGCCAGCAGTTACTCGACCGGACTAGCGGGGGCCTACTCCACAGATACGCAGTATTTT.